Below are 9 T cell receptor beta chains sequenced from a single sample in a study of identical twins. Using its own MiXCR run on the 5' RACE reads, TCRdb lists one record per CDR3 protein. The repertoire holds approximately 210,000 distinct CDR3 sequences, with approximately 15% as singletons. These records were also assigned to another study, of T cells expressing NK-cell markers.

Material: CD8+ T cells sorted from blood. The receptors here all came from a woman younger than 35 in good health.

This clonotype was found a few times. This chain connects TRBV12-3 or TRBV12-4 to TRBJ2-2; D tentatively reads TRBD1 or TRBD2 (6 bases each). Deletions cut 7 bases from V and 8 bases from J, with 11 bases between. The CDR3 loop spans 12 amino acids. DNA of the CDR3: TGTGCCAGCAAAGGGGGAGGAGGGGAGCTGTTTTTT. Amino acids: CASKGGGGELFF.

The chain's CDR3 is CASVSRRGNTEAFF. As DNA, the CDR3 is TGTGCCAGCGTTTCTAGGAGAGGGAACACTGAAGCTTTCTTT. The genes are TRBV25-1 and TRBJ1-1; no clear D. This CDR3 comprises 14 residues. Per germline, CDR1 MGHDK and CDR2 SYGVNS. V lost 8 bases and J lost 1, with 14 bases in between.

V gene TRBV6-1 combines with J gene TRBJ2-1, with 9 bases that match TRBD2. Germline CDR1 reads MNHNS; CDR2 reads SASEGT. The CDR3 is 15 residues long. The V segment lost 2 bases and the J segment 6 bases; nucleotides outside the gene matches: 5. Here the CDR3 reads CASSESDSGSNEQFF. In DNA form, the CDR3 reads TGTGCCAGCAGTGAAAGTGATAGCGGGAGCAATGAGCAGTTCTTC.

This clonotype has just a few counts. The chain joins TRBV4-2 to TRBJ2-1, with 12 bases aligning to TRBD2. The CDR3 has 15 residues. V lost 6 bases to trimming and J lost 8 bases; unmatched junction nucleotides: 8. The germline V gene has CDR1 LGHNA and CDR2 YNFKEQ. The CDR3 nucleotides are TGTGCCAGCAGTTCAGGACTAGCGGGGCGCGATGAGCAGTTCTTC. Protein: CASSSGLAGRDEQFF.

Only a few counts were recorded for this clonotype. The J gene is TRBJ2-7, the V gene TRBV7-3; TRBD2 matches 8 bases. This CDR3 is built from 15 residues. J lost 9 bases, V lost 5 bases, and 15 bases had no gene match. Looked up from germline, CDR1 is SGHTA and CDR2 is FQGTGA. The CDR3 bases are TGTGCCAGCAGCCCGAAGGCCGGGACTAGAGTGCGGCAGTACTTC. This sequence encodes CASSPKAGTRVRQYF.

Many counts were recorded for this clonotype. The V and J genes are TRBV29-1 and TRBJ1-5; D remains unclear. This CDR3 region has 11 residues. V lost 5 bases to trimming and J lost 3 bases, with 5 bases between them. Germline loops: CDR1 SQVTM, CDR2 ANQGSEA. CDR3 sequence (DNA): TGCAGCGTTCTCCCCAATCAGCCCCAGCATTTT. Translated: CSVLPNQPQHF.

J is TRBJ2-7 and V is TRBV4-2; D is ambiguous. This CDR3 has 17 residues. The germline gives CDR1 LGHNA, CDR2 YNFKEQ. Trimming took 0 bases from V and 0 from J, leaving 15 bases between them. The CDR3 sequence is CASSQDLLRHFSYEQYF. The CDR3 bases are TGTGCCAGCAGCCAAGACCTCCTACGGCATTTCTCCTACGAGCAGTACTTC.

The chain links TRBV9 to TRBJ2-5; 13 nucleotides line up with TRBD2. Looked up from germline, CDR1 is SGDLS and CDR2 is YYNGEE. The CDR3 has 17 residues. The ends lost 1 base at V and 7 bases at J; junction bases unmatched: 10. CDR3 DNA sequence: TGTGCCAGCAGCGTACTGGGGACTAGCGGGGTCCGAGGGACCCAGTACTTC. Protein product: CASSVLGTSGVRGTQYF.

This clonotype was observed at least ten times. This sequence joins TRBV11-2 and TRBJ2-2, with D hard to call. V lost 0 bases, J lost 6 bases, and 20 bases lay in between. The CDR3 has 18 residues. Germline CDR1 is SGHAT and CDR2 is FQNNGV. The chain's CDR3 is CASSLDRSSALDSGELFF. The CDR3 DNA reads TGTGCCAGCAGCTTAGATCGGAGCTCCGCCTTAGATTCCGGGGAGCTGTTTTTT.